These 14 T cell receptor beta chains came from one sample sequenced in a study of radiotherapy plus CTLA-4 blockade in lung cancer. Libraries were prepared by immunoSEQ multiplex PCR; TCRdb keeps only in-frame clonotypes and omits some of them. The table records around 72,000 clones, around 80% of them present only once. The material sequenced was peripheral blood, taken from a patient treated with radiotherapy plus ipilimumab. The receptors derive from a human donor with non-small cell lung cancer who had a complete response to radiotherapy plus ipilimumab.

This clone was counted a single time. The chain joins TRBV27 to TRBJ1-2; TRBD1 aligns across 10 bases. J gave up 7 bases and V 2 bases, and 4 bases lay outside the gene matches. The CDR3 is 14 residues long. Germline assignment: CDR1 MNHEY and CDR2 SMNVEV (reference sequence). The chain's CDR3 is CASSLTGQGIGYTF. For the CDR3, the DNA is TGTGCCAGCAGTTTAACGGGACAGGGGATTGGCTACACCTTC.

The chain carries TRBV27 and TRBJ2-5; weak D call: TRBD1 (6 bases). The germline V and J ends were trimmed by 7 bases and 7 bases, with 16 bases remaining between them. CDR1 is MNHEY and CDR2 is SMNVEV in the germline V gene (reference sequence). There are 13 residues in the CDR3. As DNA, the CDR3 is TGTGCCAGCACCACAAACAGGGAAGGGACCCAGTACTTC. Its translation: CASTTNREGTQYF.

This clone was counted once. This chain connects TRBV4-3 to TRBJ2-5; D unclear. Germline loops: CDR1 LGHNA, CDR2 YSLEER. The CDR3 totals 14 residues. Trimming cost V 2 bases and J 3 bases, with 10 bases left between them. CDR3 protein: CASSQQTMKETQYF. CDR3 DNA: TGCGCCAGCAGCCAACAAACGATGAAAGAGACCCAGTACTTC.

The table lists this clone with a count of one. This chain links TRBV6-6 with TRBJ2-1; weak D call: TRBD2 (6 bases). This CDR3 is built from 15 residues. Germline V gene lookup returns CDR1 MNHNY and CDR2 SVGAGI (reference sequence). V shed 6 bases and J shed 6 bases, with 18 bases lying between them. The CDR3 DNA follows: TGTGCCAGCAGCCGCCGGGGCAGCGGGTCCAATGAGCAGTTCTTC. The encoded protein is CASSRRGSGSNEQFF.

The CDR3 spells CAYNSLTGRTEAFF. As DNA, the CDR3 is TGTGCCTACAATAGCTTGACAGGGAGGACTGAAGCTTTCTTT. This sequence joins TRBV30 and TRBJ1-1; 7 positions agree with TRBD1. Germline V gene sequence: CDR1 GTSNPN, CDR2 SVGIG (reference sequence). The CDR3 extends over 14 amino acids. The V and J ends lost 7 bases and 5 bases, in that order; junction bases with no gene match: 13.

The V and J genes are TRBV10-1 and TRBJ2-1; no clear D gene. Germline CDR1 reads WNHNN; CDR2 reads SYGVQD (reference sequence). The V end lost 0 bases, the J end lost 7 bases, and 7 bases lay between the germline ends. This CDR3 has 13 residues. The CDR3 region has the DNA TGCGCCAGCAGTGAGTCACGGAGTAATGAGCAGTTCTTC. Translating gives CASSESRSNEQFF.

The V call is TRBV27, the J call TRBJ1-1, with 7 positions matching TRBD1. The V gene's germline CDR1 is MNHEY and CDR2 SMNVEV (reference sequence). Losses at the gene ends were 5 bases for V and 2 bases for J; bases not matched to a gene: 5. The CDR3 sequence is 14 residues long. The CDR3 sequence: CASSPGQVNTEAFF. The DNA for the CDR3 is TGTGCCAGCAGTCCAGGACAGGTCAACACTGAAGCTTTCTTT.

This clone was detected once. The chain combines TRBV7-2 with TRBJ1-3, with 7 bases aligning to TRBD1. CDR1 and CDR2 from the germline V gene are SGHTA and FQGNSA. CDR3 length equals 17 residues. V lost 4 bases, J lost 3 bases, and 12 bases stayed unmatched. The CDR3 DNA follows: TGTGCCAGCAGCTCAACCCCCACAGGGGCCGGTGGAAACACCATATATTTT. This sequence encodes CASSSTPTGAGGNTIYF.

This chain connects TRBV25-1 to TRBJ2-5; D call uncertain. Germline values: CDR1 MGHDK, CDR2 SYGVNS. The CDR3 is 13 residues long. V was trimmed by 4 bases and J by 0 bases, leaving 6 bases between them. The CDR3 nucleotides are TGTGCCAGCAGTGCTCCGTACCAAGAGACCCAGTACTTC. Residues: CASSAPYQETQYF.

The CDR3 bases are TGTGCCAGCAGTTTTAACAGGGCCGCTGAAGCTTTCTTT. Translated: CASSFNRAAEAFF. J is TRBJ1-1 and V is TRBV27; possible D gene TRBD1, 6 bases. Trimming pared 3 bases from V and 6 bases from J, leaving 11 bases between. The CDR3 totals 13 residues. Looked up from germline, CDR1 is MNHEY and CDR2 is SMNVEV (reference sequence).

The J gene is TRBJ1-4, the V gene TRBV29-1; 10 bases line up with TRBD1. The CDR3 totals 13 residues. The J segment lost 8 bases and the V segment lost 7 bases, leaving 7 bases of the junction unmatched. The germline V gene has CDR1 SQVTM and CDR2 ANQGSEA. The CDR3 loop reads CSASGTGAEKLFF. The CDR3 DNA sequence: TGCAGCGCTTCCGGGACAGGGGCCGAAAAACTGTTTTTT.

The chain has TRBV6-5 and TRBJ1-5; D uncertain. The germline CDR1 and CDR2 sequences are MNHEY and SVGAGI. V gave up 5 bases and J gave up 6 bases, with 14 bases separating them. This CDR3 comprises 14 residues. The CDR3 sequence: CASSAGRRSQPQHF. The CDR3 DNA reads TGTGCCAGCAGTGCCGGACGACGGAGTCAGCCCCAGCATTTT.

This sequence joins TRBV11-2 and TRBJ1-4; D unresolved. Germline CDR1 SGHAT, CDR2 FQNNGV. The V gene lost 6 bases and the J gene lost 0 bases, with 14 bases spanning the gap. The CDR3 has 16 amino acids. The DNA for the CDR3 is TGTGCCAGCAGACCAAGACTAACTGCAACTAATGAAAAACTGTTTTTT. It encodes CASRPRLTATNEKLFF.

J is TRBJ1-1 and V is TRBV5-1; no reliable D call. Germline CDR1 reads SGHRS; CDR2 reads YFSETQ. This CDR3 region has 12 residues. V shed 4 bases and J shed 5 bases, with 9 bases lying between them. The chain's CDR3 is CASSAEWTEAFF. The CDR3, as DNA: TGCGCCAGCAGCGCCGAATGGACTGAAGCTTTCTTT.